The 18 T cell receptor beta chains listed next were all sequenced from one sample in a study of shared clonotypes between healthy human individuals. Produced via immunoSEQ multiplex PCR; TCRdb's table is partial and in-frame only. The sample lists roughly 2.2 million clones, around 93% seen once, with approximately 0.41% in the top ten. The specimen sequenced was naive CD4+ T cells from PBMCs. Subset here: CD45RA+ positively selected. The source is a man younger than 35 in good health. Some clones in this sample may be carry-over from other donors' samples.

The rearrangement uses TRBV6-1 and TRBJ1-5, with TRBD1 matching 8 bases. The V gene's germline CDR1 is MNHNS and CDR2 SASEGT. The CDR3 runs 14 residues. The trim removed 6 bases at V and 7 bases at J, leaving 8 bases unmatched. The CDR3, as DNA: TGTGCCAGCAGGGGCGGGCAGGGGGCCCAGCCCCAGCATTTT. It translates to CASRGGQGAQPQHF.

The rearrangement joins TRBV7-2 to TRBJ2-7, with a tentative D call TRBD1 (7 bases). This CDR3 contains 15 residues. Trimming cost V 5 bases and J 7 bases, with 21 bases left between them. Germline assignment: CDR1 SGHTA and CDR2 FQGNSA. In nucleotides, the CDR3 is TGTGCCAGCAGCCCCTACAGGGGCGGGGTTCCGGAGCAGTACTTC. As protein: CASSPYRGGVPEQYF.

This chain links TRBV5-4 with TRBJ2-7; D is unresolved. Germline CDR1 SGHNT, CDR2 YYREEE (reference sequence). The V and J ends lost 5 bases and 6 bases respectively, with 9 bases between them. The CDR3 length is 11 residues. CDR3 sequence (DNA): TGTGCCAGCAGTGGTTATAGCGAGCAGTACTTC. Amino acid sequence: CASSGYSEQYF.

V gene TRBV6-1 combines with J gene TRBJ1-5; TRBD1 is a possible D gene (5 bases). The CDR3 spans 14 residues. Germline CDR1 and CDR2: MNHNS and SASEGT. Trimming cost V 7 bases and J 5 bases, with 15 bases left between them. The CDR3 loop is CASKTGTADQPQHF. In DNA form, the CDR3 reads TGTGCCAGCAAGACCGGGACCGCCGATCAGCCCCAGCATTTT.

In this sample, this clone turned up once. This chain connects TRBV25-1 to TRBJ2-7; D remains ambiguous. Germline V gives CDR1 MGHDK, CDR2 SYGVNS. Trimming took off 7 bases at V and 2 bases at J, with 6 bases between the two ends. This CDR3 comprises 11 residues. This CDR3 is CASTYAYEQYF. The CDR3 DNA sequence: TGTGCCAGCACATATGCCTACGAGCAGTACTTC.

This clone occurred once. This sequence joins TRBV10-3 and TRBJ1-2; 8 nucleotides agree with TRBD1. This CDR3 region has 14 residues. The trim removed 8 bases at V and 5 bases at J, leaving 10 bases unmatched. Germline assignment: CDR1 ENHRY and CDR2 SYGVKD. CDR3 loop: CAIHPDRDLYGYTF. Written as DNA, the CDR3 is TGTGCCATCCATCCGGACAGGGACTTATATGGCTACACCTTC.

The chain uses TRBV27 and TRBJ1-2; D might be TRBD1 (5 bases). V lost 1 base and J 7 bases, leaving 16 bases between the germline ends. Germline V lookup: CDR1 MNHEY, CDR2 SMNVEV (reference sequence). The CDR3 consists of 15 residues. The CDR3 spells CASSLWGGAAGGYTF. CDR3 in DNA: TGTGCCAGCAGTTTATGGGGAGGGGCTGCAGGTGGCTACACCTTC.

The J gene is TRBJ2-3, the V gene TRBV7-9; D may be TRBD1 or TRBD2 (5 bases each). The CDR3 sequence is 14 residues long. Trimming stripped 2 bases from V and 4 bases from J, with 10 bases between. The V gene's germline CDR1 is SEHNR and CDR2 FQNEAQ (reference sequence). The CDR3 bases are TGTGCCAGCAGCTTAAGGGGAGTGCCAGATACGCAGTATTTT. Protein sequence: CASSLRGVPDTQYF.

The chain recombines TRBV6-1 with TRBJ2-1; D is ambiguous. V lost 7 bases and J lost 9, with 16 bases in between. Per the germline V gene, CDR1 is MNHNS and CDR2 is SASEGT. The CDR3 length is 13 residues. The DNA for the CDR3 is TGTGCCAGCACCCTTGAAGCTTTCGGTGAGCAGTTCTTC. Residues: CASTLEAFGEQFF.

V and J are TRBV28 and TRBJ1-1; perhaps TRBD1 as D (5 bases). CDR3 length equals 14 residues. Germline CDR1 reads MDHEN; CDR2 reads SYDVKM. The germline V and J ends were trimmed by 5 bases and 4 bases, with 14 bases remaining between them. The CDR3 nucleotides are TGTGCCAGCAGTGGAAGACAGAAGCTCACTGAAGCTTTCTTT. Amino acid sequence: CASSGRQKLTEAFF.

V and J are TRBV9 and TRBJ2-2; TRBD1 matches 7 bases. Trimming took 3 bases from V and 6 from J; bases not matched to a gene: 5. The CDR3 is made up of 14 amino acids. Germline-derived CDR1 and CDR2 are SGDLS and YYNGEE. The CDR3 is CASSAIGGSGELFF. The DNA for the CDR3 is TGTGCCAGCAGCGCAATAGGGGGCTCCGGGGAGCTGTTTTTT.

The chain has TRBV5-1 and TRBJ1-5; weak D call: TRBD1 (6 bases). There are 15 residues in the CDR3. V was clipped by 7 bases and J by 2 bases, with 16 bases between them. The germline V gene encodes CDR1 SGHRS and CDR2 YFSETQ. DNA for the CDR3: TGCGCCAGCGCTGGGGGACAAGAGGGCAATCAGCCCCAGCATTTT. Amino acid sequence: CASAGGQEGNQPQHF.

The table lists this clone with a count of one. The chain links TRBV5-5 to TRBJ2-7; the match to TRBD1 covers 12 bases. Germline trimming cut 3 bases from V and 3 bases from J; bases unmatched to any gene: 7. From germline, CDR1 is SGHKS and CDR2 YYEKEE (reference sequence). This CDR3 contains 16 residues. CDR3 sequence (DNA): TGTGCCAGCAGCTGGGGGACAGGGGGCTATTTCTACGAGCAGTACTTC. Its protein is CASSWGTGGYFYEQYF.

The chain employs TRBV9 and TRBJ2-1; D may be TRBD2 (5 bases). Germline CDR1 reads SGDLS; CDR2 reads YYNGEE. The CDR3 contains 16 residues. Trimming left V 0 bases short and J 0 bases short, with 10 bases between. The CDR3: CASSVGISGSYNEQFF. CDR3 bases: TGTGCCAGCAGCGTAGGGATCAGCGGCTCCTACAATGAGCAGTTCTTC.

The rearrangement joins TRBV6-6 to TRBJ2-2; D might be TRBD1 or TRBD2, each matching 5 bases. Trimming removed 0 bases from V and 0 bases from J, with 8 bases in between. This CDR3 spans 16 amino acids. The germline V gene encodes CDR1 MNHNY and CDR2 SVGAGI (reference sequence). CDR3 bases: TGTGCCAGCAGTTACTCGAGGGGAGCGAACACCGGGGAGCTGTTTTTT. It is translated as CASSYSRGANTGELFF.

In the case of this clone: Other DNA sequences within the sample encode an identical CDR3. V is TRBV5-1 and J is TRBJ2-1; D possibly corresponds to TRBD2 (5 bases). CDR3 size: 14 residues. The V gene lost 5 bases and the J gene lost 0 bases, with 9 bases spanning the gap. Germline V gives CDR1 SGHRS, CDR2 YFSETQ. Here the CDR3 reads CASSSGSSYNEQFF. The CDR3, as DNA: TGCGCCAGCAGTTCGGGGAGCTCCTACAATGAGCAGTTCTTC. The variable domain in full, completed from reference TRBV5-1 and TRBJ2-1, reads KAGVTQTPRYLIKTRGQQVTLSCSPISGHRSVSWYQQTPGQGLQFLFEYFSETQRNKGNFPGRFSGRQFSNSRSEMNVSTLELGDSALYLCASSSGSSYNEQFFGPGTRLTVL.

The CDR3: CASSLDSLSSYEQYF. DNA of the CDR3: TGTGCCAGCAGCTTGGATAGCCTGAGCTCCTACGAGCAGTACTTC. The chain couples TRBV5-5 to TRBJ2-7; D is unclear. This CDR3 spans 15 amino acids. Germline V gene sequence: CDR1 SGHKS, CDR2 YYEKEE (reference sequence). Deletions cut 0 bases from V and 0 bases from J, with 10 bases between.

The chain joins TRBV18 to TRBJ2-1, with D possibly TRBD1 on 5 matching bases. V lost 0 bases and J 5 bases, leaving 8 bases between the germline ends. CDR1 KGHSH and CDR2 LQKENI come from the germline V gene. This CDR3 contains 14 residues. CDR3: CASSPPSRDNEQFF. CDR3 nucleotides: TGTGCCAGCTCACCACCTTCCAGGGACAATGAGCAGTTCTTC. Combining the CDR3 with reference TRBV18 and TRBJ2-1 gives the whole variable domain NAGVMQNPRHLVRRRGQEARLRCSPMKGHSHVYWYRQLPEEGLKFMVYLQKENIIDESGMPKERFSAEFPKEGPSILRIQQVVRGDSAAYFCASSPPSRDNEQFFGPGTRLTVL.